Presented here are 18 T cell receptor beta chains from one specimen sequenced in a study of graft-versus-host responses after intestinal transplantation. Their antigens remain unidentified. The table came from immunoSEQ multiplex PCR; TCRdb's copy has only in-frame clones and leaves some out. The sample lists about 120,000 clones, about 93% seen once, with more than 0.095% in the top ten. The sample here was unstimulated CD4+ T cells sorted from spleen or lymph node cells, taken before intestinal transplant. These TCRs come from a human donor who received an intestinal transplant.

The rearrangement uses TRBV29-1 and TRBJ2-1, with D possibly matching TRBD1 (6 bases). CDR3 length equals 15 residues. V was pared by 6 bases and J by 0 bases, with 15 bases between. CDR1 is SQVTM, CDR2 ANQGSEA, per germline. CDR3 sequence: CSVRTVSSSYNEQFF. The CDR3, as DNA: TGCAGCGTCCGGACAGTTAGCAGCTCCTACAATGAGCAGTTCTTC.

The chain couples TRBV10-1 to TRBJ2-2; the match to TRBD2 covers 8 bases. Losses at the gene ends were 7 bases for V and 6 bases for J; bases not matched to a gene: 10. CDR3 length: 15 amino acids. CDR1 WNHNN and CDR2 SYGVQD come from the germline V gene (reference sequence). The CDR3: CASTPGRGGSGELFF. CDR3 bases: TGCGCCAGCACTCCGGGACGGGGGGGTTCCGGGGAGCTGTTTTTT.

V and J are TRBV5-1 and TRBJ1-2; TRBD1 is a possible D gene (6 bases). This CDR3 comprises 15 residues. The germline gives CDR1 SGHRS, CDR2 YFSETQ. Trimming pared 4 bases from V and 6 bases from J, leaving 19 bases between. The DNA for the CDR3 is TGCGCCAGCAGCAAACAGGGTACCCGAGTGGATGGCTACACCTTC. This translates into CASSKQGTRVDGYTF.

This chain joins TRBV6-1 and TRBJ2-3; D is ambiguous. Germline V gene lookup returns CDR1 MNHNS and CDR2 SASEGT. With 2 bases removed from V and 9 bases from J, the gap between germline ends came to 12 bases. The CDR3 spans 13 residues. The DNA for the CDR3 is TGTGCCAGCAGTGAACTCTCGGTGGTAACGCAGTATTTT. This encodes CASSELSVVTQYF.

This clone occurred once. J is TRBJ1-2 and V is TRBV30; possible D gene TRBD1, 5 bases. Trimming cost V 5 bases and J 4 bases, with 11 bases left between them. There are 12 residues in the CDR3. The germline gives CDR1 GTSNPN, CDR2 SVGIG (reference sequence). CDR3 sequence reads: CAWDGGVYGYTF. The CDR3 nucleotides are TGTGCCTGGGATGGGGGGGTCTATGGCTACACCTTC. The whole variable domain, filled in from reference TRBV30 and TRBJ1-2, reads SQTIHQWPATLVQPVGSPLSLECTVEGTSNPNLYWYRQAAGRGLQLLFYSVGIGQISSEVPQNLSASRPQDRQFILSSKKLLLSDSGFYLCAWDGGVYGYTFGSGTRLTVV.

This chain joins TRBV2 and TRBJ1-2, with 7 positions matching TRBD1. With 5 bases clipped from V and 0 bases from J, the junction kept 6 bases outside the gene matches. This CDR3 has 15 amino acids. Germline CDR1 is SNHLY and CDR2 is FYNNEI. The DNA of the CDR3 is TGTGCCAGCAGTCTCGACAGGGAAGCTAACTATGGCTACACCTTC. Residues: CASSLDREANYGYTF.

The rearrangement links TRBV6-1 to TRBJ2-1, with 9 bases fitting TRBD2. In germline, CDR1 is MNHNS, CDR2 SASEGT. The CDR3 has 14 residues. CDR3 sequence (DNA): TGTTCAACAACATCGGGACTAGCCTTGGGTGAGCAGTTCTTC. Translation gives CSTTSGLALGEQFF.

The chain joins TRBV7-8 to TRBJ1-1; 10 nucleotides line up with TRBD1. Germline V gene data show CDR1 as SGHVS and CDR2 as FQNEAQ. There are 12 residues in the CDR3. V lost 5 bases to trimming and J lost 11 bases; unmatched junction nucleotides: 5. The CDR3 protein is CASSRDRGQAFF. The CDR3 DNA follows: TGTGCCAGCAGCCGCGACAGGGGGCAGGCTTTCTTT.

The chain recombines TRBV27 with TRBJ2-5; perhaps TRBD1 as D (5 bases). Trimming pared 6 bases from V and 1 base from J, leaving 15 bases between. This CDR3 is 15 amino acids long. Germline loops: CDR1 MNHEY, CDR2 SMNVEV (reference sequence). The CDR3 DNA reads TGTGCCAGCAGCTCCAACCCGACAGCCCAAGAGACCCAGTACTTC. Its protein product is CASSSNPTAQETQYF.

The chain joins TRBV5-1 to TRBJ2-3, with 8 bases aligning to TRBD2. After removal of 1 base from V and 2 bases from J, the junction contained 9 bases not matched to a gene. The V gene's germline CDR1 is SGHRS and CDR2 YFSETQ. This CDR3 is built from 17 residues. This chain's CDR3 is CASSLKTSVTSTDTQYF. CDR3 coding DNA: TGCGCCAGCAGCTTGAAGACTAGCGTGACCTCCACAGATACGCAGTATTTT.

V gene TRBV6-5 combines with J gene TRBJ2-3, with D perhaps matching TRBD1 or TRBD2 (5 bases each). CDR1 MNHEY and CDR2 SVGAGI come from the germline V gene. Trimming shortened V by 7 bases and J by 6 bases, and 17 bases separated the two germline ends. This CDR3 is built from 14 residues. DNA for the CDR3: TGTGCCAGCACTTCCCCGTCAGGGACGGATACGCAGTATTTT. Protein: CASTSPSGTDTQYF.

This clone showed up just a few times. The chain links TRBV19 to TRBJ2-2; D unresolved. Trimming cost V 0 bases and J 6 bases, with 5 bases left between them. The CDR3 contains 13 residues. CDR1 LNHDA and CDR2 SQIVND come from the germline V gene (reference sequence). In DNA form, the CDR3 reads TGTGCCAGTAGTATAGATCGGGCCGGGGAGCTGTTTTTT. This codes for CASSIDRAGELFF.

This sequence joins TRBV6-1 and TRBJ1-2; no clear D gene. Germline CDR1 is MNHNS and CDR2 is SASEGT. The germline V and J ends were trimmed by 6 bases and 4 bases, with 15 bases remaining between them. CDR3 size: 14 residues. CDR3 in DNA: TGTGCCAGCAGGGAGCAGGACCGGAGCTATGGCTACACCTTC. It specifies CASREQDRSYGYTF.

This chain uses TRBV9 with TRBJ2-7; TRBD1 agrees at 7 bases. The ends lost 4 bases at V and 3 bases at J; junction bases unmatched: 4. The germline gives CDR1 SGDLS, CDR2 YYNGEE. The CDR3 runs 13 residues. The CDR3 DNA is TGTGCCAGCAGCCCTCGGGACAGCTACGAGCAGTACTTC. It specifies CASSPRDSYEQYF.

This chain uses TRBV9 with TRBJ2-4; D gene unclear. Trimming stripped 0 bases from V and 0 bases from J, with 7 bases between. From germline, CDR1 is SGDLS and CDR2 YYNGEE. The CDR3 consists of 15 residues. CDR3 sequence reads: CASSVGLLAKNIQYF. Written as DNA, the CDR3 is TGTGCCAGCAGCGTAGGGCTCCTAGCCAAAAACATTCAGTACTTC.

This sequence joins TRBV6-5 and TRBJ2-5; the D gene is possibly TRBD1 (5 bases). The CDR3 runs to 14 residues. The V gene's germline CDR1 is MNHEY and CDR2 SVGAGI. The ends were cut back, 2 bases at V and 1 base at J, with 8 bases in the middle. CDR3 nucleotides: TGTGCCAGCAGTTACCAGACAGCCCAAGAGACCCAGTACTTC. The encoded protein is CASSYQTAQETQYF.

This sequence joins TRBV27 and TRBJ1-2; D is unclear. The CDR3 is made up of 14 amino acids. V lost 1 base and J lost 8, with 14 bases in between. Per germline, CDR1 MNHEY and CDR2 SMNVEV (reference sequence). CDR3 sequence (DNA): TGTGCCAGCAGTTTATATATGATTCCTAGGGGCTACACCTTC. Amino acids: CASSLYMIPRGYTF.

The chain recombines TRBV2 with TRBJ2-7; the D call may be TRBD1 or TRBD2 (6 bases each). Germline V gene lookup returns CDR1 SNHLY and CDR2 FYNNEI. The V and J ends lost 6 bases and 3 bases respectively, with 21 bases between them. The CDR3 totals 16 residues. CDR3 sequence (DNA): TGTGCCAGCAGAGCTTCGGGGGCCAAACAGGGCTACGAGCAGTACTTC. Translation gives CASRASGAKQGYEQYF.